This TCR beta chain was recorded in a study of beta chain features in type 1 diabetes. Notes on the study in general: In all four CD4+ subsets, TCRB CDR3 length was significantly, moderately reduced in type 1 diabetes.

Trimming shortened V by 6 bases and J by 5 bases, and 16 bases separated the two germline ends. The CDR3 loop spans 13 amino acids. CDR1 SQVTM and CDR2 ANQGSEA come from the germline V gene. To note about this clone: Its antigen is unknown.

The entirety of the isolated RNA underwent reverse transcription, so expressed TCRB transcripts were sequenced. The table came from immunoSEQ multiplex PCR; TCRdb's copy has only in-frame clones and leaves some out. Among 150,000 to 200,000 clones listed, over 55% were seen once. The TCR comes from a man aged 30-40 years with type 1 diabetes. The V call is TRBV29-1, the J call TRBJ2-5, with D unclear. Sample: naive CD4+ T cells from blood. The CDR3 reads CSVEILGSETQYF. Written as DNA, the CDR3 is TGCAGCGTCGAGATCTTAGGGTCGGAGACCCAGTACTTC. The full variable domain, its missing parts supplied by reference TRBV29-1 and TRBJ2-5, is SAVISQKPSRDICQRGTSLTIQCQVDSQVTMMFWYRQQPGQSLTLIATANQGSEATYESGFVIDKFPISRPNLTFSTLTVSNMSPEDSSIYLCSVEILGSETQYFGPGTRLLVL.